These T cell receptor beta chains were read from a single sample in a study of T-cell memory formation after mild COVID-19. Each CDR3 protein gets one entry after TCRdb re-called the 5' RACE reads with MiXCR. The sample lists some 410,000 distinct CDR3 sequences, 23% occurring once. The sample was PBMCs or a T cell subset sorted from them (not recorded which). The source is an adult woman who had mild COVID-19 (a few samples of this study predate the infection). Cell type and time point are not known. CDR3s include the opening cysteine and the closing phenylalanine or tryptophan. The D gene is left open where the match is weak. Where a row states a size, it is once, few, many or the class of an expanded clone; other rows omit it.

V	J	size	D	length	DNA	CDR3
TRBV19	TRBJ2-7	-	-	16	TGTGCCAGTACCCCTCGGTCAAGCGGAGATTTCTACGAGCAGTACTTC	CASTPRSSGDFYEQYF
TRBV5-1	TRBJ1-3	-	TRBD1	15	TGCGCCAGCAGCTCAACGACAGGGCCTGGAAACACCATATATTTT	CASSSTTGPGNTIYF
TRBV12-3/TRBV12-4	TRBJ2-7	few	TRBD2	15	TGTGCCAGCAGTCCATCTAGCGGGGGGGCCTACGAGCAGTACTTC	CASSPSSGGAYEQYF
TRBV24-1	TRBJ2-1	-	TRBD2	15	TGTGCCACCAGTGATGTTGGACTAGCGGACAATGAGCAGTTCTTC	CATSDVGLADNEQFF
TRBV18	TRBJ2-3	few	-	11	TGTGCCAGCTCACCGGAAGATACGCAGTATTTT	CASSPEDTQYF
TRBV24-1	TRBJ2-2	many	-	15	TGTGCCACCAGTGATCCCTCTTCGACAGGCGGGGAGCTGTTTTTT	CATSDPSSTGGELFF
TRBV20-1	TRBJ2-2	-	-	15	TGCAGTGCTAGTTCCCTCGGGACCCCGAGCGGGGAGCTGTTTTTT	CSASSLGTPSGELFF
TRBV7-8	TRBJ2-5	few	TRBD1	16	TGTGCCAGCAGCCAGGCCCGGACAGGGGTGGGAGAGACCCAGTACTTC	CASSQARTGVGETQYF
TRBV5-1	TRBJ1-2	few	-	16	TGCGCCAGCAGCCCCGACGCCGGGGCCCCCAACTATGGCTACACCTTC	CASSPDAGAPNYGYTF
TRBV6-5	TRBJ1-2	-	-	14	TGTGCCAGCACCCCCGTCTCTCCGGACTATGGCTACACCTTC	CASTPVSPDYGYTF
TRBV16	TRBJ1-6	few	-	17	TGTGCCAGCAGCCAATCGGGCGGAAGCTCCTATAATTCACCCCTCCACTTT	CASSQSGGSSYNSPLHF
TRBV29-1	TRBJ2-5	-	TRBD1	13	TGCAGCGTCAGAGGACAGGGCAGGGAGACCCAGTACTTC	CSVRGQGRETQYF
TRBV29-1	TRBJ1-3	-	TRBD1	15	TGCAGCGGCATCGGGACAGCCTACTCTGGAAACACCATATATTTT	CSGIGTAYSGNTIYF
TRBV4-3	TRBJ2-2	few	-	16	TGCGCCAGCAGCCAAGATCCGGGGCAGGGCCTCGGGGAGCTGTTTTTT	CASSQDPGQGLGELFF
TRBV14	TRBJ2-2	-	-	13	TGTGCCAGCAGCCAATTGAAGACCGGGGAGCTGTTTTTT	CASSQLKTGELFF
TRBV7-6	TRBJ2-6	few	-	17	TGTGCCAGCAGCCCATATACACAGGGTGCTGGGGCCAACGTCCTGACTTTC	CASSPYTQGAGANVLTF